The subject of this entry is one T cell receptor (beta chain). The entry originates in a study of T cells in Graves' hyperthyroidism and ophthalmopathy. Template material for amplifying TCR beta CDR3 regions consisted of RNA transcripts. TCR CDR3 underwent first-round RT-PCR with the HTBI primer set. MiXCR, run by TCRdb on the multiplex PCR reads, gives a single entry per CDR3 protein. This table holds a few hundred thousand distinct CDR3 sequences, around a quarter found once. The sample consisted of blood. This clonotype originated in a man in his fifties with Graves' hyperthyroidism.

CDR3 nucleotide sequence: TGTGCCAGCCGAGACAGGGGGCAGACAGATACGCAGTATTTT. It codes for CASRDRGQTDTQYF. J is TRBJ2-3 and V is TRBV18, with 10 positions matching TRBD1. The CDR3 covers 14 residues. CDR1 KGHSH and CDR2 LQKENI come from the germline V gene. Trimming at V came to 8 bases and at J to 3 bases, leaving 5 bases not matched to a gene.